These T cell receptor beta chains were read from a single sample in a study of technical replicates of blood from a few donors. Measured with immunoSEQ multiplex PCR; TCRdb has only the in-frame clones, and not every one. The profile shows about 74,000 clones, 85% to 95% of them singletons. The sequenced material came from T cells isolated from PBMCs. These receptors were collected from a human donor in good health. Both conserved end residues are part of each CDR3. D genes are given only for firm matches. Clone size, where shown, is once, few, many, or a class for clones that have expanded.

J	D	V	size	DNA	CDR3
TRBJ2-4	-	TRBV6-5	-	TGTGCCAGCAGTCTCGAGGCTGAGAACATTCAGTACTTC	CASSLEAENIQYF
TRBJ1-2	TRBD1	TRBV10-1	-	TGCGCCAGCAGCCCCGGGACAGGGGTCCGGAGTGGCTACACCTTC	CASSPGTGVRSGYTF
TRBJ2-1	-	TRBV11-2	-	TGTGCCAGCAGCTCCGCCCCCCTAGAACAGTTCTTC	CASSSAPLEQFF
TRBJ2-7	-	TRBV9	-	TGTGCCAGCAGCATTCTATCGACAGCCCTCGAGCAGTACTTC	CASSILSTALEQYF
TRBJ2-3	-	TRBV4-2	-	TGTGCCAGCAGCCAAGTACCCCGAGGGGGGGGCACAGATACGCAGTATTTT	CASSQVPRGGGTDTQYF
TRBJ1-2	TRBD1	TRBV9	-	TGTGCCAGCAGCGTAGCGAGACAGGGCGGCGCCTTC	CASSVARQGGAF
TRBJ2-5	-	TRBV5-1	-	TGCGCCAGCAGCTTGATAAGTCTAGCGGAGACCCAGTACTTC	CASSLISLAETQYF
TRBJ1-1	TRBD1	TRBV11-2	-	TGTGCCAGCAGCCTCGACAGGGAAACTGAAGCTTTCTTT	CASSLDRETEAFF
TRBJ1-1	TRBD1	TRBV6-5	-	TGTGCCAGCAGTTACCGGACAGGGAACACTGAAGCTTTCTTT	CASSYRTGNTEAFF
TRBJ2-4	-	TRBV5-6	-	TGTGCCAGCAGCTTGACCGGGGTTAGCGACTTC	CASSLTGVSDF
TRBJ2-1	-	TRBV11-2	-	TGTGCCAGCAGCTTAGGAGGGACTCCCCTAGGGAGCAATGAGCAGTTCTTC	CASSLGGTPLGSNEQFF
TRBJ2-3	TRBD2	TRBV28	-	TGTGCCAGCAGCCATGGGACTAGCGGGAGTATGACAGATACGCAGTATTTT	CASSHGTSGSMTDTQYF
TRBJ2-1	TRBD2	TRBV4-1	-	TGCGCCAGTAGCCCCAAACGTAGCGGGGGATCCTACAATGAGCAGTTCTTC	CASSPKRSGGSYNEQFF
TRBJ2-4	-	TRBV7-6	-	TGTGCCAGCAGCTCCACCGGGGAAAACATTCAGTACTTC	CASSSTGENIQYF
TRBJ1-5	-	TRBV7-8	-	TGTGCCAGCAGCCCAAGTTCAACAGGACGCAATCAGCCCCAGCATTTT	CASSPSSTGRNQPQHF
TRBJ1-2	-	TRBV5-4	-	TGTGCCAGCAGCTTGGAACAGGGCCATGGCTACACCTTC	CASSLEQGHGYTF
TRBJ2-3	TRBD2	TRBV5-1	-	TGCGCCAGCAGCCCTTCAGCGGGGAGGGCAGATACGCAGTATTTT	CASSPSAGRADTQYF
TRBJ2-3	-	TRBV19	-	TGTGCCAGTAGTCTGACTGTCACAGATACGCAGTATTTT	CASSLTVTDTQYF
TRBJ2-1	-	TRBV1	-	TGCACCAGCAGCCAAGGCCCCCCGGGACTAGGGTACAATGAGCAGTTCTTC	CTSSQGPPGLGYNEQFF
TRBJ2-1	TRBD2	TRBV10-3	-	TGTGCCATCGGAGTAGCGGGAACCATCCCATACAATGAGCAGTTCTTC	CAIGVAGTIPYNEQFF
TRBJ1-1	-	TRBV28	-	TGTGCCAGCAGTTTACCCTTACAGGTCACGAACACTGAAGCTTTCTTT	CASSLPLQVTNTEAFF
TRBJ2-7	-	TRBV15	-	TGTGCCACCAGCGGTGGGGGGGGCCGGTACGAGCAGTACTTC	CATSGGGGRYEQYF
TRBJ2-7	-	TRBV28	few	TGTGCCAGCAGTTTTCAGAACTACGAGCAGTACTTC	CASSFQNYEQYF
TRBJ1-2	TRBD1	TRBV5-6	-	TGTGCCAGCAGCTTGGGGACAGGGAATTATGGCTACACCTTC	CASSLGTGNYGYTF
TRBJ2-7	TRBD2	TRBV10-1	-	TGCGCCAGCAGTGAGTCTAGGGCTAGCGGGAGGCCTTCCTACGAGCAGTACTTC	CASSESRASGRPSYEQYF
TRBJ2-2	TRBD1	TRBV27	-	TGTGCCAGCAGCAGGGACAGGGATCCAACTAGGGAGCTGTTTTTT	CASSRDRDPTRELFF
TRBJ1-5	-	TRBV6-1	-	TGTGCCAGCAGTGAATGGTACAGGAGCAATCAGCCCCAGCATTTT	CASSEWYRSNQPQHF
TRBJ2-7	-	TRBV2	-	TGTGCCAGCCGAAAACCACTAGGCGAGCAGTACTTC	CASRKPLGEQYF
TRBJ2-6	-	TRBV9	-	TGTGCCAGCAGGAGAGGTTCATTCCCTGGGGCCAACGTCCTGACTTTC	CASRRGSFPGANVLTF
TRBJ2-2	TRBD2	TRBV7-9	-	TGTGCCAGCAGTTTCAGGGCGGGAGGTCAGGCCACCGGGGAGCTGTTTTTT	CASSFRAGGQATGELFF
TRBJ1-1	-	TRBV28	-	TGTGCCAGCAGTTTACCCAGGAAACCTGAAGCTTTCTTT	CASSLPRKPEAFF
TRBJ2-3	-	TRBV28	-	TGTGCCAGCAGTTTAATCCGGGGAACAGATACGCAGTATTTT	CASSLIRGTDTQYF
TRBJ1-6	-	TRBV27	-	TGTGCCAGCAGTTTATCCGGGACATTCAATTCACCCCTCCACTTT	CASSLSGTFNSPLHF